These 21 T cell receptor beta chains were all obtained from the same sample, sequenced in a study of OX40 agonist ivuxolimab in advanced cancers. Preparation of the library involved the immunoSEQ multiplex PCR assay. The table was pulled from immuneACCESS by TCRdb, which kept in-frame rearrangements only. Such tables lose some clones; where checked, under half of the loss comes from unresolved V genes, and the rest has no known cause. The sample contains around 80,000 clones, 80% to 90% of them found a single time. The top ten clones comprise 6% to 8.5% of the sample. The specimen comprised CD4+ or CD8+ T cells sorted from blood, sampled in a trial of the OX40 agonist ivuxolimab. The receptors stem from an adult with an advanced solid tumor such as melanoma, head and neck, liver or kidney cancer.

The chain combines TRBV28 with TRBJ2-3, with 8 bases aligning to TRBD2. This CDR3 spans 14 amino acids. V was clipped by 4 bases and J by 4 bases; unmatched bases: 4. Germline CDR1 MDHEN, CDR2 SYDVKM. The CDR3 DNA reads TGTGCCAGCAGTTCCGGGACTAGGGCAGATACGCAGTATTTT. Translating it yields CASSSGTRADTQYF.

The DNA for the CDR3 is TGTGCCAGCAGTGAATATGGGGGAGATACGCAGTATTTT. Its translation is CASSEYGGDTQYF. V is TRBV2 and J is TRBJ2-3, with D possibly being TRBD1 or TRBD2 (5 bases each). This CDR3 has 13 amino acids. Germline-derived CDR1 and CDR2 are SNHLY and FYNNEI. V lost 2 bases and J 5 bases, leaving 8 bases between the germline ends.

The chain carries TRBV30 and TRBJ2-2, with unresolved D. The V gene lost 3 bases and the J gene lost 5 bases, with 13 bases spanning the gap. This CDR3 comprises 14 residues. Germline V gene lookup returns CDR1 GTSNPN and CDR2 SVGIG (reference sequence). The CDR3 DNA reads TGTGCCTGGAGCCTCGAGGCGGCGACCGGGGAGCTGTTTTTT. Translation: CAWSLEAATGELFF.

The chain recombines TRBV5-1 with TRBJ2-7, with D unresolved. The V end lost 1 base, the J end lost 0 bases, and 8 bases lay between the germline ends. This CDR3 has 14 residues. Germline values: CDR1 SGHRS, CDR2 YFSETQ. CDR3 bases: TGCGCCAGCAGCTTGTCCCCTAGCTCCTACGAGCAGTACGTC. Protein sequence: CASSLSPSSYEQYV.

The CDR3 DNA is TGTGCCAGCATTGGGCCTACCGGAAGAGAAGCTTTCTTT. Its translation: CASIGPTGREAFF. The rearrangement joins TRBV6-6 to TRBJ1-1; no definite D call. Germline CDR1 is MNHNY and CDR2 is SVGAGI (reference sequence). This CDR3 region has 13 residues. Trimming removed 7 bases from V and 8 bases from J, with 17 bases in between.

The CDR3 is CARSGPGTAPAVNTEAFF. In DNA form, the CDR3 reads TGTGCCAGAAGCGGGCCCGGGACAGCCCCCGCAGTGAACACTGAAGCTTTCTTT. The chain has TRBV5-3 and TRBJ1-1; TRBD1 matches at 7 bases. TRBV5-3 is reported as an ORF; its role is uncertain. CDR3 length: 18 residues. Losses at the gene ends were 4 bases for V and 0 bases for J; bases not matched to a gene: 15.

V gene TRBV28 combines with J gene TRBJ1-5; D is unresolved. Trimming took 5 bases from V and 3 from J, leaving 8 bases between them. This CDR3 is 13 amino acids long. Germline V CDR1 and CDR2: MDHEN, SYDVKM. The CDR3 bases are TGTGCCAGCAGTGCCGGGTACAATCAGCCCCAGCATTTT. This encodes CASSAGYNQPQHF.

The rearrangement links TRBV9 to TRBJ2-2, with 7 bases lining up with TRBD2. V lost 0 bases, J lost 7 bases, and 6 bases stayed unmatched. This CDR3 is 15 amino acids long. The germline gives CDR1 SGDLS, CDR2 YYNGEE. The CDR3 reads CASSVDSSGIGELFF. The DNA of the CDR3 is TGTGCCAGCAGCGTAGACTCTAGCGGAATCGGGGAGCTGTTTTTT.

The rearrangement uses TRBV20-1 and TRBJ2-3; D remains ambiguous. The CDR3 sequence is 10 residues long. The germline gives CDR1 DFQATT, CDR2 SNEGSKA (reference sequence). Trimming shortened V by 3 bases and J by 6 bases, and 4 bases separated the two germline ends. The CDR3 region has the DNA TGCAGTGCTAGGTGGGATACGCAGTATTTT. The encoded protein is CSARWDTQYF.

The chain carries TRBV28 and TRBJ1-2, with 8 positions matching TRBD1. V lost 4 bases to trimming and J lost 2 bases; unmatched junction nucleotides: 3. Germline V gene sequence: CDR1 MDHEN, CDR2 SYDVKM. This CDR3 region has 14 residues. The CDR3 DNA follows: TGTGCCAGCAGTTCTGGACAGGGAAACTATGGCTACACCTTC. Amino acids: CASSSGQGNYGYTF.

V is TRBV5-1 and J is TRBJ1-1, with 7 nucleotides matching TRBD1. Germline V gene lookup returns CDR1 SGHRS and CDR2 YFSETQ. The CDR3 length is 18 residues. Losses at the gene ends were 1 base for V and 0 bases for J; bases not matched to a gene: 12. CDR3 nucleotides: TGCGCCAGCAGCTTGCGGCCAGGGGGACAAGGTGTGAACACTGAAGCTTTCTTT. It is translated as CASSLRPGGQGVNTEAFF.

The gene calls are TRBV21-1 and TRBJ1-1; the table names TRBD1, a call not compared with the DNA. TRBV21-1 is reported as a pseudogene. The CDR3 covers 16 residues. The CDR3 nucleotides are TGTGCCCTCGGTATCTTGTACGCGGACATGAACACTGAAGCTTTCTTT. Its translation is CALGILYADMNTEAFF.

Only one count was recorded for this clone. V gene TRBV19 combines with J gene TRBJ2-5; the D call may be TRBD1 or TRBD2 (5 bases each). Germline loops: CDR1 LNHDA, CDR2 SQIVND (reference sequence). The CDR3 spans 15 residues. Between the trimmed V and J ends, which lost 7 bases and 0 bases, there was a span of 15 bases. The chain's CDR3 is CASTKGWGNQETQYF. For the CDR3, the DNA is TGTGCCAGTACCAAAGGGTGGGGGAACCAAGAGACCCAGTACTTC.

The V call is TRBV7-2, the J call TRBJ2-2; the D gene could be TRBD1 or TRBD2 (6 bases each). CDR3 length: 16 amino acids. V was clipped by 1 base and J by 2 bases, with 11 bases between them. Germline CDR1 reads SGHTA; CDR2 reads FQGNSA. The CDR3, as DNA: TGTGCCAGCAGCTTAGTAGGGGGAGGTAACACCGGGGAGCTGTTTTTT. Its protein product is CASSLVGGGNTGELFF.

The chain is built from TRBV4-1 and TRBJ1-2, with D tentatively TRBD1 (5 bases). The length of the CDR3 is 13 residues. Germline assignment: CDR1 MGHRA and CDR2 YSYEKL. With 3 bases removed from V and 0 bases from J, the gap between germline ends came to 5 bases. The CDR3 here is CASSQTANYGYTF. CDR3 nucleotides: TGCGCCAGCAGCCAGACAGCTAACTATGGCTACACCTTC.

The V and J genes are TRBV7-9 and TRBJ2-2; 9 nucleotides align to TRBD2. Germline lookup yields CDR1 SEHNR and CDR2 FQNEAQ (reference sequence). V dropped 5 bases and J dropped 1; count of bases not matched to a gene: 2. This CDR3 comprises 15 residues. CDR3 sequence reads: CASSVSGGNTGELFF. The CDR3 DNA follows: TGTGCCAGCAGCGTTAGCGGGGGGAACACCGGGGAGCTGTTTTTT.

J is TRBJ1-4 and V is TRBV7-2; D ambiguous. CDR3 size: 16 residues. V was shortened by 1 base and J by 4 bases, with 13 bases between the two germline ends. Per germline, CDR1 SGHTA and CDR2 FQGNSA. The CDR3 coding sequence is TGTGCCAGCAGCTTAGGGACCCCGCCTGGTAATGAAAAACTGTTTTTT. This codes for CASSLGTPPGNEKLFF. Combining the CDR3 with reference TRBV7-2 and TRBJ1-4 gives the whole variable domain GAGVSQSPSNKVTEKGKDVELRCDPISGHTALYWYRQSLGQGLEFLIYFQGNSAPDKSGLPSDRFSAERTGGSVSTLTIQRTQQEDSAVYLCASSLGTPPGNEKLFFGSGTQLSVL.

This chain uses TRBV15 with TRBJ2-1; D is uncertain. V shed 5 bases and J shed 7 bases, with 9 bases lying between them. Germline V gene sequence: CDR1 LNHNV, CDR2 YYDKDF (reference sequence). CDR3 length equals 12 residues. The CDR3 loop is CATSLDLNEQFF. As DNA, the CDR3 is TGTGCCACCAGCCTAGACTTGAATGAGCAGTTCTTC.

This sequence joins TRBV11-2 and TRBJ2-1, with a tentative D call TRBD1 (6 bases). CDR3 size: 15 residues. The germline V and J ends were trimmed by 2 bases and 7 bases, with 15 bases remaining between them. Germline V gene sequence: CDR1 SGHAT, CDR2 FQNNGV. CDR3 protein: CASSLNLARGNEQFF. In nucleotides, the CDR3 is TGTGCCAGCAGCTTAAATTTGGCAAGGGGGAATGAGCAGTTCTTC.

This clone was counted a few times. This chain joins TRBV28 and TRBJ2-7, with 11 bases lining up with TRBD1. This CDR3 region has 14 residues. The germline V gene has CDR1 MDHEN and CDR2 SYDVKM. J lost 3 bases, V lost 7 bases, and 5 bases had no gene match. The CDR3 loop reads CASIGTGGNYEQYF. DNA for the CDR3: TGTGCCAGCATAGGGACAGGGGGGAACTACGAGCAGTACTTC.

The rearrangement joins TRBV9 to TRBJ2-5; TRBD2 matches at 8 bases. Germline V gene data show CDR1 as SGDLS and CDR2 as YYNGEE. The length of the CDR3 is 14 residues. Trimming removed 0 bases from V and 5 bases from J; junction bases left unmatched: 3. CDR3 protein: CASSVDSGTETQYF. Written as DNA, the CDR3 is TGTGCCAGCAGCGTAGATAGCGGGACTGAGACCCAGTACTTC. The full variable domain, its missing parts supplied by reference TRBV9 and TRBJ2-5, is DSGVTQTPKHLITATGQRVTLRCSPRSGDLSVYWYQQSLDQGLQFLIQYYNGEERAKGNILERFSAQQFPDLHSELNLSSLELGDSALYFCASSVDSGTETQYFGPGTRLLVL.